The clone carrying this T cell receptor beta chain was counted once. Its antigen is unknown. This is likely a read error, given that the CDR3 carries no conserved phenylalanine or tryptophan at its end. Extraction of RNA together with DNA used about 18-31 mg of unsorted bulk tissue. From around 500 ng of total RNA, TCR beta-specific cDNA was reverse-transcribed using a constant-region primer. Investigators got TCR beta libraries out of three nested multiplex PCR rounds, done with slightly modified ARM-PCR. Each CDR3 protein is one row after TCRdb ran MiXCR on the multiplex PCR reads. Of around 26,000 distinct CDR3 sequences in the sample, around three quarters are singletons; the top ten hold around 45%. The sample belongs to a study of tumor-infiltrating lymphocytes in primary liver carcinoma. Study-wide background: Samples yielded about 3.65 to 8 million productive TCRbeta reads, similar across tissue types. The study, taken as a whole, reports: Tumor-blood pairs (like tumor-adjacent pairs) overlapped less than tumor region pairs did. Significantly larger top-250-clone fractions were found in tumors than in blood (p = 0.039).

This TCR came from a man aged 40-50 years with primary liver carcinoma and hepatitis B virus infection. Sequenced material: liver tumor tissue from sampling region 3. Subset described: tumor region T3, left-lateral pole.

DNA for the CDR3: TGCGCCAGCAGTTACCAAGAGCTGAACACTGAAGCTTTCTTA. Translating gives CASSYQELNTEAFL. This chain joins TRBV6-2 or TRBV6-3 and TRBJ1-1; the D is unclear. Germline V gene data show CDR1 as MNHEY and CDR2 as SVGEGT. This CDR3 has 14 amino acids.